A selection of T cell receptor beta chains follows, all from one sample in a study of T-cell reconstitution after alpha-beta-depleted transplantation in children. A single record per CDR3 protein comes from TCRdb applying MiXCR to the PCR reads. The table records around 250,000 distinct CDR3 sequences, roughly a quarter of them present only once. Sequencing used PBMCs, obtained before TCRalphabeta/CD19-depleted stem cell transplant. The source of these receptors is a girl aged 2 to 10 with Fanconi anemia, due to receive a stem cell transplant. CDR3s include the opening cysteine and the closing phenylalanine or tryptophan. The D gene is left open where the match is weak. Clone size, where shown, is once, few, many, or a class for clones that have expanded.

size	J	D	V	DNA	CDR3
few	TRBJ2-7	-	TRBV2	TGTGCCAGCAAGCGAATAACAAGCTCCTACGAGCAGTACTTC	CASKRITSSYEQYF
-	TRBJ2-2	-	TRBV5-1	TGCGCCAGCAGCCGCCGGGCCTCGAACACCGGGGAGCTGTTTTTT	CASSRRASNTGELFF
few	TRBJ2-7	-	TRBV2	TGTGCCAGCAGTGCGGATGGGGCCCCTATTTTC	CASSADGAPIF
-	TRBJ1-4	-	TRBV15	TGTGCCACCAGCAGAGACAGGTCCGGGAGTGAAAAACTGTTTTTT	CATSRDRSGSEKLFF
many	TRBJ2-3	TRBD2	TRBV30	TGTGCCTGGAGTAAGGACAGGCGGACTGTAAATCGGACTAGCGGGGCCACAGATACGCAGTATTTT	CAWSKDRRTVNRTSGATDTQYF
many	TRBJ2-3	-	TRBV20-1	TGCAGTGCTCATTTGGTAGCGGCGAGCACAGATACGCAGTATTTT	CSAHLVAASTDTQYF
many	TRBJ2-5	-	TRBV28	TGTGCCAGCAGTATCCGCGACCAGCTGGAGACCCAGTACTTC	CASSIRDQLETQYF
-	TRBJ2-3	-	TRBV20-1	TGCAGTGCTAGGTTGTCAGGGAACACAGATACGCAGTATTTT	CSARLSGNTDTQYF
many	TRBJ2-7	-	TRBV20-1	TGCAGTGCTAGTGGACAGTTCTCAACCTCCTACGAGCAGTACTTC	CSASGQFSTSYEQYF
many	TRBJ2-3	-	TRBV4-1	TGCGCCAGCAGCCAAGTGTGGGTCGGGAGTACAGATACGCAGTATTTT	CASSQVWVGSTDTQYF
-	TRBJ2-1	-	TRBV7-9	TGTGCCAGCAGCCTAGAACCCGGGACCATCTGGGATGAGCAGTTCTTC	CASSLEPGTIWDEQFF
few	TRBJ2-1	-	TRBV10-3	TGTGCCATCTCTGGTAGCGCTACCTACAATGAGCAGTTCTTC	CAISGSATYNEQFF
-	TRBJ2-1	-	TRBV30	TGTGCCTGGAGTGTACAAGGGGGGGATGAGCAGTTCTTC	CAWSVQGGDEQFF
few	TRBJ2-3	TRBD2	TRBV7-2	TGTGCCAGCAGCTTAGTAGCCGGACTAGCTCAAGATACGCAGTATTTT	CASSLVAGLAQDTQYF
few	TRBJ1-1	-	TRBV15	TGTGCCACCAGCAGGGTTGGGGGGCTCGGGGTTTTCTTT	CATSRVGGLGVFF
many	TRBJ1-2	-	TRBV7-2	TGTGCCAGCACCCTTCAGCCTCCGGGGGGCTACACCTTC	CASTLQPPGGYTF
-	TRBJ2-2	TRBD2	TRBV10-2	TGCGCCAGCAGTGGACTAGCGGTGCCGGGGACCGGGGAGCTGTTTTTT	CASSGLAVPGTGELFF
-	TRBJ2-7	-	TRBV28	TGTGCCAGCAGTCAGCTATTAGCGGCTCCCTACGAGCAGTACTTC	CASSQLLAAPYEQYF
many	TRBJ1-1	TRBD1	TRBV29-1	TGCAGCGTTGTTTGGGACAGGGGGCGGATGAACACTGAAGCTTTCTTT	CSVVWDRGRMNTEAFF
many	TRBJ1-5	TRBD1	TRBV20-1	TGCAGTGCTAGACGGAGACAGGGCGGCAATCAGCCCCAGCATTTT	CSARRRQGGNQPQHF
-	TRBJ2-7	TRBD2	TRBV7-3	TGTGCCAGCAGCTTAACCTCGGGAGGGCCCAACGAGCAGTACTTC	CASSLTSGGPNEQYF
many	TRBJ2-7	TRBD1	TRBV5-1	TGCGCCAGCAGCTTGGATATGAGGACAGGCTCCTACGAGCAGTACTTC	CASSLDMRTGSYEQYF
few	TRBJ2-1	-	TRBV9	TGTGCCAGCCAGCCCTCTTCGAGCTCCTACAATGAGCAGTTCTTC	CASQPSSSSYNEQFF
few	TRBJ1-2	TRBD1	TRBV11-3	TGTGCCAGCAGCCGTGACAGGGCGGTCTATGGCTACACCTTC	CASSRDRAVYGYTF